Described below is a single T cell receptor (beta chain) sequence and its context. The target antigen is unknown. The sample comes from a study of human T cells and chemical hapten exposure. Study information: Doses of diphenylcyclopropenone went to the patients' scalps weekly throughout the roughly 24-week study.

V was cut by 5 bases and J by 3 bases, with 13 bases left in between. This CDR3 contains 14 residues. The library gave individual cDNA molecules unique molecular identifiers. Authors' data handling: From about 22,000 to 700,000 TCRs were found per sample, with a median of approximately 96,000. TCRdb re-analysed the RACE reads in MiXCR, keeping a single row per CDR3 protein. In this record, the V and J calls reflect TCRdb's handling and not the investigators' own analysis. The table shows more than 85,000 distinct CDR3 sequences, with roughly 9% occurring only once. Documented time point: patch test 2, 6 weeks after DPC sensitization. The treatment denotes: therapeutic diphenylcyclopropenone sensitization with weekly scalp DPC. Broader study findings: Among expanded TCRs, significantly more large CDR3 similarity clusters formed than among controls.

Sequences were derived from whole blood, sampled in connection with sensitization to the hapten diphenylcyclopropenone (DPC). The chain is built from TRBV12-3 or TRBV12-4 and TRBJ2-5; no definite D call. The source is a woman between 35 and 50 years old with alopecia areata. Some clones in this sample may be carry-over from other donors' samples. The CDR3 DNA follows: TGTGCCAGCAGTCCCGGGTCCCGTGAAGAGACCCAGTACTTC. As protein: CASSPGSREETQYF.